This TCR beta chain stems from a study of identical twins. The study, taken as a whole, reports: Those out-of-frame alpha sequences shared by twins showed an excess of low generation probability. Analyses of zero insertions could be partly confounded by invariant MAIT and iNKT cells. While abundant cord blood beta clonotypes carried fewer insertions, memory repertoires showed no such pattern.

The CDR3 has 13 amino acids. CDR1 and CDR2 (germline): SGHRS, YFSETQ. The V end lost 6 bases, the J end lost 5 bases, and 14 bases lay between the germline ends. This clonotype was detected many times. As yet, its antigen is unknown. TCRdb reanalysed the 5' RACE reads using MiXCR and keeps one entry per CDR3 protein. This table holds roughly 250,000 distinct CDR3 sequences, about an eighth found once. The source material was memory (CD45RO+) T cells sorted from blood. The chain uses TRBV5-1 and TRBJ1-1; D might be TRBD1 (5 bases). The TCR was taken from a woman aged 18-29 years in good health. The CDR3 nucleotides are TGCGCCAGCACCTCGGGGGAGGCTACTGAAGCTTTCTTT. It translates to CASTSGEATEAFF.